This T cell receptor (beta chain) was retrieved from a study of CD4 T cells in relation to SARS-CoV-2 and coronaviruses. The unexposed donors gave CD4+ T cells in about 2011-2018, prior to COVID-19. The cells were cultured for roughly 11 days before CD4+ T cells were isolated. The V and J ends lost 1 base and 5 bases, in that order; junction bases with no gene match: 3. The CDR3 covers 14 residues. CDR1 and CDR2 from the germline V gene are SGHNT and YYREEE (reference sequence). This table comes from immunoSEQ multiplex PCR, and its TCRdb copy is limited to in-frame clones, with some not included. The sample contains nearly 30,000 clones, approximately 80% of which appear only once. Remarks on this clone: As yet, its antigen is unknown.

V usage is TRBV5-4 and J usage is TRBJ2-7, with TRBD2 matching 10 bases. Sequencing used CD4+ T cells from PBMCs, cultured in vitro. The receptor comes from a human donor in good health. CDR3 nucleotides: TGTGCCAGCAGCTTGCCTAGCGGGGGCGACGAGCAGTACTTC. Translating gives CASSLPSGGDEQYF.